This T cell receptor (beta chain) was captured in a study of glioma-infiltrating T cells after dendritic cell vaccination. Study as a whole: Monocyte-derived dendritic cells, cultured roughly 7 days with IL-4 and GM-CSF, were pulsed with autologous tumor lysate.

Time point denoted: after dendritic cell vaccination, including at tumor progression/relapse. Input was around 2.1 ug genomic DNA, or all available if less. Profiling relied on immunoSEQ multiplex PCR, and the TCRdb table lists in-frame clones only, not all of them. The sample records about 110,000 clones, 90% being singletons. This CDR3 has 13 residues. CDR1 is LNHDA, CDR2 SQIVND, per germline (reference sequence). After removal of 10 bases from V and 6 bases from J, the junction contained 11 bases not matched to a gene. The sequence came from a human donor with glioblastoma. The rearrangement joins TRBV19 to TRBJ1-2; 7 bases are shared with TRBD1. The input for sequencing was blood, taken after dendritic cell vaccination. CDR3 sequence (DNA): TGTGCCACTTCACTGGGCAGGGGGAATGGCTACACCTTC. The encoded protein is CATSLGRGNGYTF.